Presented here are 27 T cell receptor beta chains from one specimen sequenced in a study of blood T cells in healthy people across ages. The second PCR ran about 6 to 11 cycles with a sample-barcoded 5' primer and J-beta primers. TCRdb processed the 5' RACE reads anew with MiXCR; each CDR3 protein has one entry. Of hundreds of thousands of distinct CDR3 sequences in the sample, around half were seen once. Sequenced sample: blood. These receptors were obtained from an elderly man in good health.

This sequence joins TRBV5-1 and TRBJ2-7; D unresolved. The last part of the DNA fits TRBJ2-5 better; the J call may be wrong. The CDR3 length is 15 residues. Germline CDR1 SGHRS, CDR2 YFSETQ. The DNA for the CDR3 is TGCGCCAGCAGCTTGCAGGAACCCCTCCGGGAGACCCAGTACTTC. Its protein product is CASSLQEPLRETQYF.

In this sample, this clonotype turned up many times. The CDR3 nucleotides read TGCGCCAGCAGTAGAGAACATGGATTCTATGGCTACACCTTC. Translation gives CASSREHGFYGYTF. The V call is TRBV4-1, the J call TRBJ1-2; D gene unclear. Germline CDR1 reads MGHRA; CDR2 reads YSYEKL. This CDR3 contains 14 residues. With 6 bases removed from V and 4 bases from J, the gap between germline ends came to 15 bases.

A few counts support this clonotype. The chain uses TRBV29-1 and TRBJ2-5; tentative D call: TRBD1 (6 bases). CDR1 is SQVTM, CDR2 ANQGSEA, per germline. Trimming stripped 2 bases from V and 11 bases from J, with 15 bases between. The CDR3 loop spans 12 amino acids. The DNA for the CDR3 is TGCAGCGTTGAAACCAGGGGAAATGAGCAGTACTTC. Its translation is CSVETRGNEQYF.

The chain uses TRBV6-5 and TRBJ1-2; 7 bases align to TRBD1. CDR1 and CDR2 (germline): MNHEY, SVGAGI. V shed 10 bases, J shed 2 bases, and the junction held 7 bases outside the gene matches. This CDR3 has 13 residues. CDR3: CATRQGQNYGYTF. As DNA, the CDR3 is TGTGCCACCCGACAGGGACAAAACTATGGCTACACCTTC.

This chain connects TRBV10-3 to TRBJ2-3; the match to TRBD2 covers 9 bases. The length of the CDR3 is 18 residues. V shed 0 bases and J 14 bases; nucleotides not matched to a gene: 21. Looked up from germline, CDR1 is ENHRY and CDR2 is SYGVKD. The CDR3 DNA reads TGTGCCATCAGTGAGTCGCTAGCGGGAAGCACCCGGCACAGATACGCGTATTTT. Translating it yields CAISESLAGSTRHRYAYF.

This clonotype was seen a single time. The V gene is TRBV21-1, the J gene TRBJ2-1; the D call in the table, TRBD1, was not verified against the DNA. TRBV21-1 constitutes a pseudogene. The CDR3 extends over 13 amino acids. CDR3 bases: TGTGCCAGCAGCCCCCCCTCCGGGACAGTCCAGTTCTTC. It encodes CASSPPSGTVQFF.

This clonotype appeared a few times. The CDR3 here is CATSDVTGYNYGYTF. As DNA, the CDR3 is TGTGCCACCAGTGATGTAACAGGCTACAACTATGGCTACACCTTC. The V and J genes are TRBV24-1 and TRBJ1-2, with D possibly TRBD1 on 5 matching bases. CDR3 length equals 15 residues. The germline V and J ends were trimmed by 3 bases and 2 bases, with 12 bases remaining between them. Germline lookup yields CDR1 KGHDR and CDR2 SFDVKD.

The gene calls are TRBV27 and TRBJ1-5, with no clear D. V was shortened by 3 bases and J by 0 bases, with 21 bases between the two germline ends. Germline assignment: CDR1 MNHEY and CDR2 SMNVEV (reference sequence). The CDR3 contains 19 residues. In DNA, the CDR3 is TGTGCCAGCAGTTTGGGTGTAGTTGGGTCCCTGTATAGCAATCAGCCCCAGCATTTT. Its protein product is CASSLGVVGSLYSNQPQHF.

The rearrangement joins TRBV28 to TRBJ1-5, with 7 bases matching TRBD1. The length of the CDR3 is 15 residues. CDR1 and CDR2 (germline): MDHEN, SYDVKM. V was clipped by 6 bases and J by 6 bases; unmatched bases: 11. CDR3 in DNA: TGTGCCAGCAGATTAGGGGGCAGGGGAGTTCAGCCCCAGCATTTT. Its translation is CASRLGGRGVQPQHF.

This clonotype showed up just a few times. This chain connects TRBV20-1 to TRBJ2-7; D may be TRBD1 or TRBD2 (6 bases each). CDR1 DFQATT and CDR2 SNEGSKA come from the germline V gene (reference sequence). Between the trimmed V and J ends, which lost 6 bases and 3 bases, there was a span of 21 bases. This CDR3 has 15 residues. The CDR3 nucleotides read TGCAGTGCCCCACGTGGGGGCGGGAAATTCTACGAGCAGTACTTC. It specifies CSAPRGGGKFYEQYF.

The J gene is TRBJ1-2, the V gene TRBV6-6; no clear D gene. Trimming removed 5 bases at V and 6 bases at J, with 4 bases between. CDR3 size: 10 residues. The V gene's germline CDR1 is MNHNY and CDR2 SVGAGI (reference sequence). The CDR3 region has the DNA TGTGCCAGCAGTGGCGATGGCTACACCTTC. This translates into CASSGDGYTF.

The V call is TRBV29-1, the J call TRBJ1-2; no definite D call. In germline, CDR1 is SQVTM, CDR2 ANQGSEA. The CDR3 has 13 amino acids. The ends were cut back, 8 bases at V and 6 bases at J, with 19 bases in the middle. The CDR3 DNA sequence: TGCAGCCCCCGTCCCGGCCCTAAGGATGGCTACACCTTC. This encodes CSPRPGPKDGYTF.

There are a few counts of this clonotype. This chain links TRBV4-1 with TRBJ1-1; TRBD1 matches 7 bases. The CDR3 is 14 residues long. Per germline, CDR1 MGHRA and CDR2 YSYEKL. V was clipped by 2 bases and J by 1 base; unmatched bases: 1. The CDR3, as DNA: TGCGCCAGCAGCCAACGGACAGGGAACACTGAAGCTTTCTTT. Residues: CASSQRTGNTEAFF.

The chain combines TRBV5-1 with TRBJ1-1; 9 bases are shared with TRBD1. Trimming took 0 bases from V and 8 from J; bases not matched to a gene: 2. This CDR3 is built from 13 residues. The V gene's germline CDR1 is SGHRS and CDR2 YFSETQ. The CDR3 protein is CASSLGDREEAFF. The CDR3 region has the DNA TGCGCCAGCAGCTTGGGGGACAGGGAAGAAGCTTTCTTT.

The gene calls are TRBV20-1 and TRBJ2-7; tentatively, D is TRBD1 (5 bases). The germline V gene encodes CDR1 DFQATT and CDR2 SNEGSKA (reference sequence). V shed 2 bases and J shed 7 bases, with 21 bases lying between them. The CDR3 spans 15 residues. DNA of the CDR3: TGCAGTGCTAGACATACAGGCGCCAAATACAATGAGCAGTACTTC. It specifies CSARHTGAKYNEQYF.

The chain links TRBV5-1 to TRBJ2-7; D is possibly TRBD1 or TRBD2 (5 bases each). The CDR3 is made up of 14 amino acids. Trimming took 3 bases from V and 0 from J, leaving 10 bases between them. Germline V gives CDR1 SGHRS, CDR2 YFSETQ. The CDR3 sequence is CASSYGASSYEQYF. The CDR3 nucleotides are TGCGCCAGCAGCTACGGGGCATCCTCCTACGAGCAGTACTTC. The whole variable domain, filled in from reference TRBV5-1 and TRBJ2-7, reads KAGVTQTPRYLIKTRGQQVTLSCSPISGHRSVSWYQQTPGQGLQFLFEYFSETQRNKGNFPGRFSGRQFSNSRSEMNVSTLELGDSALYLCASSYGASSYEQYFGPGTRLTVT.

For this clonotype: A much more abundant neighbour one base away suggests this may be a read error. The gene calls are TRBV28 and TRBJ2-3, with D perhaps TRBD1 or TRBD2 (5 bases each). The CDR3 covers 18 residues. Germline CDR1 reads MDHEN; CDR2 reads SYDVKM. CDR3 sequence (DNA): TGTGCCAGCAGTTTATCTCCCGGCCTCGGGGCTAGCATAGATACGCAGTATTTT. Translating gives CASSLSPGLGASIDTQYF. Full variable domain (outside the CDR3, taken from reference TRBV28 and TRBJ2-3): DVKVTQSSRYLVKRTGEKVFLECVQDMDHENMFWYRQDPGLGLRLIYFSYDVKMKEKGDIPEGYSVSREKKERFSLILESASTNQTSMYLCASSLSPGLGASIDTQYFGPGTRLTVL.

V and J are TRBV12-3 or TRBV12-4 and TRBJ2-7; no reliable D call. V lost 8 bases, J lost 3 bases, and 8 bases lay in between. This CDR3 has 11 amino acids. CDR3 DNA sequence: TGTGCCAGCGGGTCGCGCTACGAGCAGTACTTC. Amino acids: CASGSRYEQYF.

The chain recombines TRBV2 with TRBJ2-5; D is perhaps TRBD2 (6 bases). Germline V CDR1 and CDR2: SNHLY, FYNNEI. The CDR3 is 14 residues long. Trimming took 7 bases from V and 3 from J, leaving 15 bases between them. The CDR3 sequence: CASNPRGGKETQYF. CDR3 DNA sequence: TGTGCCAGCAACCCGAGGGGCGGGAAAGAGACCCAGTACTTC.

The V gene is TRBV20-1, the J gene TRBJ2-1; 7 bases agree with TRBD2. The CDR3 has 21 residues. Trimming at V came to 2 bases and at J to 9 bases, leaving 31 bases not matched to a gene. Per germline, CDR1 DFQATT and CDR2 SNEGSKA (reference sequence). The CDR3 DNA reads TGCAGTGCTAGAAAGGGGTCCGCGGGGGACGGAATACTGATCGACCCGACTGAGCAGTTCTTC. It is translated as CSARKGSAGDGILIDPTEQFF.

This clonotype has a handful of counts. The chain joins TRBV29-1 to TRBJ2-1; TRBD2 aligns across 12 bases. This CDR3 contains 13 residues. V lost 6 bases, J lost 9 bases, and 6 bases stayed unmatched. Germline loops: CDR1 SQVTM, CDR2 ANQGSEA. CDR3 coding DNA: TGCAGCGTCGGACTAGCGGGAAATGCTGAGCAGTTCTTC. Translation gives CSVGLAGNAEQFF.

This clonotype has only a few counts. This chain joins TRBV29-1 and TRBJ1-2; tentative D call: TRBD1 (5 bases). CDR3 length: 12 residues. The germline gives CDR1 SQVTM, CDR2 ANQGSEA. Trimming removed 5 bases from V and 8 bases from J, with 15 bases in between. The CDR3 DNA sequence: TGCAGCGTTTGGGGCGGGGGTGGAGGCTACACCTTC. Protein sequence: CSVWGGGGGYTF. The full variable domain, with the rest looked up from reference TRBV29-1 and TRBJ1-2, is SAVISQKPSRDICQRGTSLTIQCQVDSQVTMMFWYRQQPGQSLTLIATANQGSEATYESGFVIDKFPISRPNLTFSTLTVSNMSPEDSSIYLCSVWGGGGGYTFGSGTRLTVV.

The V call is TRBV15, the J call TRBJ1-4; 9 bases fit TRBD1. The CDR3 has 14 amino acids. The V gene end was trimmed by 7 bases and the J gene end by 8 bases; junction bases not matched to a gene: 8. Germline V lookup: CDR1 LNHNV, CDR2 YYDKDF (reference sequence). The CDR3 sequence: CATKTGQGREKLFF. DNA of the CDR3: TGTGCCACCAAAACGGGACAGGGACGGGAAAAACTGTTTTTT.

A few counts support this clonotype. The chain employs TRBV3-1 and TRBJ2-3, with 9 bases identical to TRBD2. Germline V lookup: CDR1 LGHDT, CDR2 YNNKEL (reference sequence). V lost 4 bases, J lost 4 bases, and 12 bases stayed unmatched. The CDR3 sequence is 17 residues long. DNA of the CDR3: TGTGCCAGCAGCCCAGGTCTAGCGGGACCCAAGGCAGATACGCAGTATTTT. Translating gives CASSPGLAGPKADTQYF.

The chain has TRBV10-3 and TRBJ2-3, with 8 positions matching TRBD1. CDR1 and CDR2 (germline): ENHRY, SYGVKD. The CDR3 spans 16 residues. Trimming cost V 1 base and J 0 bases; bases outside gene matches: 3. The CDR3 loop is CAISEFSGGSTDTQYF. The CDR3 DNA reads as TGTGCCATCAGTGAGTTTTCAGGGGGCAGCACAGATACGCAGTATTTT.

The rearrangement links TRBV12-3 or TRBV12-4 to TRBJ2-2, with D unclear. Trimming removed 8 bases at V and 4 bases at J, with 11 bases between. CDR3 length equals 13 residues. CDR3 residues: CASASPPTGELFF. The CDR3 DNA follows: TGTGCCAGCGCTTCCCCCCCCACCGGGGAGCTGTTTTTT.

There are a few counts of this clonotype. This chain connects TRBV5-1 to TRBJ2-6; D is perhaps TRBD2 (6 bases). CDR3 length: 17 residues. Germline CDR1 SGHRS, CDR2 YFSETQ. The V gene lost 2 bases and the J gene lost 1 base, with 13 bases spanning the gap. Here the CDR3 DNA reads TGCGCCAGCAGCTTCGCGGGGATTGGGTCTGGGGCCAACGTCCTGACTTTC. Translation: CASSFAGIGSGANVLTF. Based on the CDR3 plus reference TRBV5-1 and TRBJ2-6, the full variable domain is KAGVTQTPRYLIKTRGQQVTLSCSPISGHRSVSWYQQTPGQGLQFLFEYFSETQRNKGNFPGRFSGRQFSNSRSEMNVSTLELGDSALYLCASSFAGIGSGANVLTFGAGSRLTVL.